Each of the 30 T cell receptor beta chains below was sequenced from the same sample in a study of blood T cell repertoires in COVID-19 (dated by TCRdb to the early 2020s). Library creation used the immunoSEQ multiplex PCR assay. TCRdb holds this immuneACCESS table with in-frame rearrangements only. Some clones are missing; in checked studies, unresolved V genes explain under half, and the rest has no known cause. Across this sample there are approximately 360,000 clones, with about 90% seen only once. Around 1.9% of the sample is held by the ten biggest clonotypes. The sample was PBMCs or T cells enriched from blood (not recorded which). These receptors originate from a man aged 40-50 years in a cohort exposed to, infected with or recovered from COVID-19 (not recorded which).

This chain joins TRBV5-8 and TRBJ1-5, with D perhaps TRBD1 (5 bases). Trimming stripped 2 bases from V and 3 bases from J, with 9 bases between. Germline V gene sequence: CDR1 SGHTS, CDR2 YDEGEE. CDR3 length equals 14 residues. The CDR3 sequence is CASSFRGINQPQHF. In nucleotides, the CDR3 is TGTGCCAGCAGCTTTCGGGGGATCAATCAGCCCCAGCATTTT.

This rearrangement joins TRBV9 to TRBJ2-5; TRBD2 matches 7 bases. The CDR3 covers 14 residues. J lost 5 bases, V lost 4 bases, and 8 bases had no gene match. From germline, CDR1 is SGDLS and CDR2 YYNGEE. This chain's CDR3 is CASSIPGRVETQYF. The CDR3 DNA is TGTGCCAGCAGCATCCCGGGGAGGGTCGAGACCCAGTACTTC.

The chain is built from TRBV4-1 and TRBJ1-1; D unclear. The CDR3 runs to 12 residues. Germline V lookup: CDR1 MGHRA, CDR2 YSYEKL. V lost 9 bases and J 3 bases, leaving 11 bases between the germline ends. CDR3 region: CASSSRDTEAFF. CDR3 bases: TGCGCCAGTTCCTCGAGGGACACTGAAGCTTTCTTT.

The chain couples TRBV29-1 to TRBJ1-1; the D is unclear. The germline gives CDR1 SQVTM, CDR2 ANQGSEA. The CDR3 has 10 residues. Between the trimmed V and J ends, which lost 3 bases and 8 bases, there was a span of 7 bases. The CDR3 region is CSVEVREAFF. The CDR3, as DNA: TGCAGCGTTGAGGTCAGGGAAGCTTTCTTT.

The CDR3 loop reads CASSGMGQGFDEQFF. The CDR3 bases are TGCGCCAGCAGCGGCATGGGACAGGGTTTCGATGAGCAGTTCTTC. V and J are TRBV5-1 and TRBJ2-1, with 9 bases lining up with TRBD1. The CDR3 is made up of 15 amino acids. The germline V gene encodes CDR1 SGHRS and CDR2 YFSETQ. The V and J ends lost 4 bases and 8 bases, in that order; junction bases with no gene match: 10.

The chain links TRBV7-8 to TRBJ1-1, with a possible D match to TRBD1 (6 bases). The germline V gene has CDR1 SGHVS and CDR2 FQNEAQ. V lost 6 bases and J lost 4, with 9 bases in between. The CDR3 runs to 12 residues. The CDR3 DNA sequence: TGTGCCAGCAGTCAGGGGTCCACTGAAGCTTTCTTT. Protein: CASSQGSTEAFF.

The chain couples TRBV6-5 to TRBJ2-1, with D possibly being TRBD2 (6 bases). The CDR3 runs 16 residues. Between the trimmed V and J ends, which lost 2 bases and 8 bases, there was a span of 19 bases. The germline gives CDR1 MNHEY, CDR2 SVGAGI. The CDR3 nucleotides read TGTGCCAGCAGTTACCTTCGGAGGGCCGGGCGGGATGAGCAGTTCTTC. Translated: CASSYLRRAGRDEQFF.

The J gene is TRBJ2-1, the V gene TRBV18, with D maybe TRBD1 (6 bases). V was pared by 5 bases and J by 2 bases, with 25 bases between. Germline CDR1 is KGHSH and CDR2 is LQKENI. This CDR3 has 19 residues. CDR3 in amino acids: CASSFPGQGGVGPYNEQFF. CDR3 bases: TGTGCCAGCTCATTTCCGGGACAAGGCGGCGTAGGGCCCTACAATGAGCAGTTCTTC.

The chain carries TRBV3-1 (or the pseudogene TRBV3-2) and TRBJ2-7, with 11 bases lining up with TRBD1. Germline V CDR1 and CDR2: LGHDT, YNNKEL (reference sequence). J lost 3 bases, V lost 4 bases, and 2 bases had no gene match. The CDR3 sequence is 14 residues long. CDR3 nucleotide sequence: TGTGCCAGCAGCCCCGGGACAGGGGGCTACGAGCAGTACTTC. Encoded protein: CASSPGTGGYEQYF.

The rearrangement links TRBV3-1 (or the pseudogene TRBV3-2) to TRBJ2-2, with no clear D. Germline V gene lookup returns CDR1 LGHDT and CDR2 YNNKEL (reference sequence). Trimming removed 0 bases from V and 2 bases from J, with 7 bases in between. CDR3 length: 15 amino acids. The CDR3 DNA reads TGTGCCAGCAGCCAAGAGACTTCTAACACCGGGGAGCTGTTTTTT. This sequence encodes CASSQETSNTGELFF.

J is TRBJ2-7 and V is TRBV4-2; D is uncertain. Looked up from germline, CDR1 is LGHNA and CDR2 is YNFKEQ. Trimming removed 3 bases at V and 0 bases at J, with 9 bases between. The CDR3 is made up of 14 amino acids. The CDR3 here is CASSHNSNSYEQYF. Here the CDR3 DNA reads TGTGCCAGCAGCCACAATAGTAACTCCTACGAGCAGTACTTC.

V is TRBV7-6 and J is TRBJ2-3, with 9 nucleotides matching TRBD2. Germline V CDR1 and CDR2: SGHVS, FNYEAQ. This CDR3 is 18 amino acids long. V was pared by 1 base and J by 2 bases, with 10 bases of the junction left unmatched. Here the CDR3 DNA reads TGTGCCAGCAGCTTAGTTCCACCCGGGACTAGCATCACAGATACGCAGTATTTT. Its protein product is CASSLVPPGTSITDTQYF.

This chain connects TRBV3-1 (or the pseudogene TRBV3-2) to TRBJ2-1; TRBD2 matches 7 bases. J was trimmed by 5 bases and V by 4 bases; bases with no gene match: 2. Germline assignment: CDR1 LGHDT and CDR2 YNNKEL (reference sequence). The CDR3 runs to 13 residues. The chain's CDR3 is CASSRTSHNEQFF. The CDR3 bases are TGTGCCAGCAGCCGGACTAGTCACAATGAGCAGTTCTTC.

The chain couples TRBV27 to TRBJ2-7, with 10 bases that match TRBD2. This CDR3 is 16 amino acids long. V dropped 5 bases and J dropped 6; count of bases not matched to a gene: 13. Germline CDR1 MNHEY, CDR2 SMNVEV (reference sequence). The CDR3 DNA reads TGTGCCAGCAGTAAAAACACTAGCGGGATATTTGGCGAGCAGTACTTC. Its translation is CASSKNTSGIFGEQYF.

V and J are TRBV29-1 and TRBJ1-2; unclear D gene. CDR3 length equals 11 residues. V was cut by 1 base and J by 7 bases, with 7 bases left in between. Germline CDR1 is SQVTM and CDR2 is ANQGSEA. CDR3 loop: CSVEGFSGYTF. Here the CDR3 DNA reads TGCAGCGTTGAAGGGTTCAGTGGCTACACCTTC. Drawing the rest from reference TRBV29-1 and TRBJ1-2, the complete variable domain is SAVISQKPSRDICQRGTSLTIQCQVDSQVTMMFWYRQQPGQSLTLIATANQGSEATYESGFVIDKFPISRPNLTFSTLTVSNMSPEDSSIYLCSVEGFSGYTFGSGTRLTVV.

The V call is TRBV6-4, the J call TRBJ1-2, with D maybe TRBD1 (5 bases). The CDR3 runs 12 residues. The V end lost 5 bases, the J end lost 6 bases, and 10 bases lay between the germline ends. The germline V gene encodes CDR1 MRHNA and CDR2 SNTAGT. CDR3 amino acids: CASSQGMDGYTF. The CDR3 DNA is TGTGCCAGCAGTCAGGGTATGGATGGCTACACCTTC.

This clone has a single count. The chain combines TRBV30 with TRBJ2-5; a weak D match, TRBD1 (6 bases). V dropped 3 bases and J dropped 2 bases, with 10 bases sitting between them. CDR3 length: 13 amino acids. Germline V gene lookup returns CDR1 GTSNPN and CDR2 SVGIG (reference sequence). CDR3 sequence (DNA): TGTGCCTGGAGCGGGACATCACAAGAGACCCAGTACTTC. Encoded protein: CAWSGTSQETQYF. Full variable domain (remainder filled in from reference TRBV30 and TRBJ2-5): SQTIHQWPATLVQPVGSPLSLECTVEGTSNPNLYWYRQAAGRGLQLLFYSVGIGQISSEVPQNLSASRPQDRQFILSSKKLLLSDSGFYLCAWSGTSQETQYFGPGTRLLVL.

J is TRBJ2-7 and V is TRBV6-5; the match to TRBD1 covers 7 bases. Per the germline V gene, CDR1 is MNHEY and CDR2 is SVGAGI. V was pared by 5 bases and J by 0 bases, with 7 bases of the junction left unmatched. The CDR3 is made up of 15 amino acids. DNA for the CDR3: TGTGCCAGCAGTAGAGACAGGGACCGCTCCTACGAGCAGTACTTC. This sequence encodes CASSRDRDRSYEQYF.

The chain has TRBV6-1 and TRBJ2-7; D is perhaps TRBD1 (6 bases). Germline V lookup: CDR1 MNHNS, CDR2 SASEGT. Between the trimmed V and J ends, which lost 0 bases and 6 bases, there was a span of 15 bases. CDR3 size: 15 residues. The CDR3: CASSEARAGASEQYF. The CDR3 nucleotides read TGTGCCAGCAGTGAAGCTCGGGCAGGGGCTAGCGAGCAGTACTTC.

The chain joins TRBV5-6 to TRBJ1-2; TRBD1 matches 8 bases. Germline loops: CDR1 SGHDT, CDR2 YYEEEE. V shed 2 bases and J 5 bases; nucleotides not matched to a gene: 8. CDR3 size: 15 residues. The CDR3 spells CASSFRGTGRYGYTF. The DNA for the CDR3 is TGTGCCAGCAGCTTCCGAGGGACAGGTCGTTATGGCTACACCTTC.

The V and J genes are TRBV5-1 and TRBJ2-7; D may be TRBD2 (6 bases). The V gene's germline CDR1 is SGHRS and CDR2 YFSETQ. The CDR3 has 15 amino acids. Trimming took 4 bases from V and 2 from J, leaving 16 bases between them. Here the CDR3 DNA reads TGCGCCAGCAGCAGACCGGGACTCGAAACCTACGAGCAGTACTTC. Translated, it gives CASSRPGLETYEQYF.

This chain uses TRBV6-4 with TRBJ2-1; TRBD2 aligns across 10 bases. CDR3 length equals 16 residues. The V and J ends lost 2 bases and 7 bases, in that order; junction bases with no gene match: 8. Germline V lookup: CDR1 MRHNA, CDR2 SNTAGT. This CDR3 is CASSDLASGRVNEQFF. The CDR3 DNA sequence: TGTGCCAGCAGTGACCTGGCTAGCGGGAGAGTGAATGAGCAGTTCTTC.

In DNA form, the CDR3 reads TGTGCCAGCAGCCCTAGACTAGCGGGCCGCTACAATGAGCAGTTCTTC. Translated: CASSPRLAGRYNEQFF. The chain couples TRBV27 to TRBJ2-1, with 10 nucleotides matching TRBD2. CDR3 length: 16 residues. Germline CDR1 MNHEY, CDR2 SMNVEV (reference sequence). Trimming removed 6 bases from V and 3 bases from J; junction bases left unmatched: 8.

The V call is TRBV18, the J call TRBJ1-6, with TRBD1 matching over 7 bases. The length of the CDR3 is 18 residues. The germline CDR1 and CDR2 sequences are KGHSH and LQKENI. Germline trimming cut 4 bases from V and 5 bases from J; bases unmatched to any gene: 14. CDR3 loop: CASSLVPGQPSDNSPLHF. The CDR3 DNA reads TGTGCCAGCTCACTAGTACCGGGACAGCCTAGTGATAATTCACCCCTCCACTTT.

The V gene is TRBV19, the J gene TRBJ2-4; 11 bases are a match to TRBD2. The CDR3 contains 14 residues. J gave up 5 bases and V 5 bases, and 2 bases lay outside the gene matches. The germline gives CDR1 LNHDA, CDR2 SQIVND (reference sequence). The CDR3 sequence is CASSPGLAENIQYF. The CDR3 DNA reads TGTGCCAGTAGTCCGGGACTAGCGGAAAACATTCAGTACTTC.

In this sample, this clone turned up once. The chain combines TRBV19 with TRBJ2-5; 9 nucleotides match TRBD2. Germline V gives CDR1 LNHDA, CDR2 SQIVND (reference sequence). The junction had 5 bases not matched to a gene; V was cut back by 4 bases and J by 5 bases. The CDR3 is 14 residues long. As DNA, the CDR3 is TGTGCCAGTAGTAGTGTAGCGGGAGATGAGACCCAGTACTTC. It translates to CASSSVAGDETQYF.

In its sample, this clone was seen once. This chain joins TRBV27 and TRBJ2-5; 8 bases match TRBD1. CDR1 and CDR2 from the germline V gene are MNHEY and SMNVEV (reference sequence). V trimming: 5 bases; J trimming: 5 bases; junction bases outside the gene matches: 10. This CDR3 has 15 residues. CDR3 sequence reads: CASSPYGQGAETQYF. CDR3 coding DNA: TGTGCCAGCAGTCCCTACGGACAGGGCGCGGAGACCCAGTACTTC.

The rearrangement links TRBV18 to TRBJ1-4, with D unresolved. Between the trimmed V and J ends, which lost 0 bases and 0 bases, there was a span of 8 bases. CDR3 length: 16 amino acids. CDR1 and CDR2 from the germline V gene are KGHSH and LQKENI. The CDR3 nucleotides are TGTGCCAGCTCACCACCGAGTACGGCAACTAATGAAAAACTGTTTTTT. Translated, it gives CASSPPSTATNEKLFF.

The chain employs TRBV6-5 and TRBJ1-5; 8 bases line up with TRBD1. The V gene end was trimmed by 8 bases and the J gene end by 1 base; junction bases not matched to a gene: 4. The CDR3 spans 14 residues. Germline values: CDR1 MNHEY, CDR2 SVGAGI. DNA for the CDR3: TGTGCCAGCGGGGGGGACAGGAGCAATCAGCCCCAGCATTTT. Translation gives CASGGDRSNQPQHF.

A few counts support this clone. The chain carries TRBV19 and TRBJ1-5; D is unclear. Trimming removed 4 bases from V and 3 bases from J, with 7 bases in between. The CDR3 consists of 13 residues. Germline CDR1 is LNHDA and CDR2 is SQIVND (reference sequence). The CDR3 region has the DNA TGTGCCAGTAGTAGCAGAAACAATCAGCCCCAGCATTTT. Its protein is CASSSRNNQPQHF.